These 19 T cell receptor beta chains share one sample of origin, sequenced in a study of T cells in Graves' hyperthyroidism and ophthalmopathy. TCR beta CDR3 sequences were amplified from RNA transcripts. The TCR CDR3 first-round RT-PCR relied on the HTBI primer set. TCRdb re-called the multiplex PCR reads with MiXCR, one entry per CDR3 protein. Of hundreds of thousands of distinct CDR3 sequences in the sample, about 45% were seen once. Sequencing was performed on peripheral blood or thyroid tissue (not recorded which). All receptors come from an adult man with Graves' disease, either hyperthyroidism or ophthalmopathy (not recorded which).

The chain combines TRBV19 with TRBJ1-2; 7 bases line up with TRBD1. CDR1 LNHDA and CDR2 SQIVND come from the germline V gene (reference sequence). The CDR3 is 16 amino acids. The junction had 13 bases not matched to a gene; V was cut back by 4 bases and J by 5 bases. CDR3 sequence: CASSSRRQGVSYGYTF. The CDR3 coding sequence is TGTGCCAGTAGTAGCCGCCGACAGGGAGTCAGTTATGGCTACACCTTC.

This clonotype was observed a handful of times. The chain uses TRBV29-1 and TRBJ2-7; D ambiguous. The CDR3 contains 12 residues. Trimming removed 4 bases at V and 5 bases at J, with 12 bases between. The germline V gene encodes CDR1 SQVTM and CDR2 ANQGSEA. This CDR3 reads CSVGSETHEQYF. The CDR3 DNA reads TGCAGCGTTGGGTCAGAAACCCACGAGCAGTACTTC.

About this clonotype itself: The conserved final phenylalanine or tryptophan is absent from the CDR3, which likely points to a read error. The chain recombines TRBV2 with TRBJ1-4; no definite D call. The CDR3 is 12 residues long. The germline CDR1 and CDR2 sequences are SNHLY and FYNNEI. Trimming took 4 bases from V and 7 from J, leaving 7 bases between them. CDR3 amino acids: CASSGAIEKLFY. DNA for the CDR3: TGTGCCAGCAGTGGGGCTATTGAAAAACTGTTTTAT.

This clonotype came up many times. The CDR3 DNA follows: TGTGCCACCAGCAGAGTTTGGGGAGGACAGGGTGAGGATCAGCCCCAGCATTTT. Residues: CATSRVWGGQGEDQPQHF. The chain uses TRBV15 and TRBJ1-5, with 8 bases lining up with TRBD1. V lost 1 base and J lost 5; bases outside the gene matches: 13. The CDR3 sequence is 18 residues long. Germline values: CDR1 LNHNV, CDR2 YYDKDF (reference sequence).

As to this clonotype: Since a much larger clone is just one base distant, this may be a read error. The V gene is TRBV7-8, the J gene TRBJ2-7; TRBD2 might be the D (5 bases). This CDR3 contains 15 residues. CDR1 SGHVS and CDR2 FQNEAQ come from the germline V gene. CDR3 DNA: TGTGCCAGCAGCTTAGGTGAGGGCCTACCCTACGAGCAGTGCTTC. Amino acids: CASSLGEGLPYEQCF. The full variable domain, in which reference TRBV7-8 and TRBJ2-7 provide the parts outside the CDR3, is GAGVSQSPRYKVAKRGQDVALRCDPISGHVSLFWYQQALGQGPEFLTYFQNEAQLDKSGLPSDRFFAERPEGSVSTLKIQRTQQEDSAVYLCASSLGEGLPYEQCFGPGTRLTVT.

The table lists this clonotype with many counts. A junction end diverges from the germline sequence, so it may reflect a read error. The chain joins TRBV24-1 to TRBJ1-3; the D is unclear. This CDR3 region has 13 residues. Germline V gives CDR1 KGHDR, CDR2 SFDVKD. CDR3 nucleotides: TGTGCCACCAGCGATTTTTCTGGAAACACCATATATTTT. Protein product: CATSDFSGNTIYF.

This clonotype was observed at least ten times. The V gene is TRBV7-9, the J gene TRBJ1-1; D uncertain. The CDR3 extends over 14 amino acids. V lost 4 bases, J lost 0 bases, and 9 bases lay in between. Germline V gene lookup returns CDR1 SEHNR and CDR2 FQNEAQ (reference sequence). CDR3 in amino acids: CASSSSTVNTEAFF. CDR3 nucleotides: TGTGCCAGCAGCTCCTCCACTGTGAACACTGAAGCTTTCTTT.

The chain recombines TRBV12-3 or TRBV12-4 with TRBJ1-4; D remains unclear. The CDR3 length is 16 residues. Trimming stripped 0 bases from V and 7 bases from J, with 15 bases between. CDR3 in DNA: TGTGCCAGCAGTTTAGCGGTGGGTAACCTCGGTGAAAAACTGTTTTTT. Protein: CASSLAVGNLGEKLFF.

This clonotype was picked up a small number of times. V is TRBV6-1 and J is TRBJ1-5; D is uncertain. The CDR3 spans 15 residues. Trimming took 2 bases from V and 5 from J, leaving 13 bases between them. The germline CDR1 and CDR2 sequences are MNHNS and SASEGT. The CDR3 coding sequence is TGTGCCAGCAGTGAAAGCGGGTCGGCCGATCAGCCCCAGCATTTT. Its protein product is CASSESGSADQPQHF.

The chain couples TRBV2 to TRBJ2-5, with D tentatively TRBD1 or TRBD2 (5 bases each). From germline, CDR1 is SNHLY and CDR2 FYNNEI. The CDR3 covers 14 residues. V dropped 6 bases and J dropped 9 bases, with 20 bases sitting between them. CDR3 region: CASSTGARNQPQYF. The CDR3 region has the DNA TGTGCCAGCAGCACCGGGGCACGCAATCAGCCCCAGTACTTC.

The chain uses TRBV20-1 and TRBJ2-7; 8 positions agree with TRBD2. CDR1 DFQATT and CDR2 SNEGSKA come from the germline V gene (reference sequence). V lost 4 bases to trimming and J lost 0 bases; unmatched junction nucleotides: 8. There are 15 residues in the CDR3. CDR3: CSAILGSGASYEQYF. The CDR3 DNA sequence: TGCAGTGCTATCTTGGGTAGCGGGGCCTCCTACGAGCAGTACTTC.

This sequence joins TRBV6-5 and TRBJ1-3; TRBD1 agrees at 7 bases. V shed 5 bases, J shed 8 bases, and the junction held 9 bases outside the gene matches. Germline V CDR1 and CDR2: MNHEY, SVGAGI. The CDR3 is 14 amino acids. In nucleotides, the CDR3 is TGTGCCAGCAGTCTCGGGGGGACAGTGTACACCATATATTTT. Protein sequence: CASSLGGTVYTIYF.

This sequence joins TRBV25-1 and TRBJ2-5; D call uncertain. The CDR3 contains 14 residues. Trimming pared 8 bases from V and 5 bases from J, leaving 18 bases between. Germline assignment: CDR1 MGHDK and CDR2 SYGVNS. Here the CDR3 DNA reads TGTGCCAGCCGAGGTGAGGCCGTCGGGGAGACCCAGTACTTC. It codes for CASRGEAVGETQYF.

This clonotype was detected ten times or more. This chain links TRBV9 with TRBJ2-7; D unclear. The V end lost 0 bases, the J end lost 0 bases, and 7 bases lay between the germline ends. This CDR3 spans 14 amino acids. Germline CDR1 reads SGDLS; CDR2 reads YYNGEE. The CDR3 DNA is TGTGCCAGCAGCGTAGGACCAAGCTCCTACGAGCAGTACTTC. Translating it yields CASSVGPSSYEQYF. The full variable domain, completed using reference TRBV9 and TRBJ2-7, is DSGVTQTPKHLITATGQRVTLRCSPRSGDLSVYWYQQSLDQGLQFLIQYYNGEERAKGNILERFSAQQFPDLHSELNLSSLELGDSALYFCASSVGPSSYEQYFGPGTRLTVT.

This clonotype was detected only a few times. This rearrangement joins TRBV19 to TRBJ1-1; TRBD1 matches 8 bases. Germline assignment: CDR1 LNHDA and CDR2 SQIVND (reference sequence). J gave up 5 bases and V 3 bases, and 8 bases lay outside the gene matches. This CDR3 has 15 residues. The CDR3 loop reads CASSIFQGARTEAFF. CDR3 DNA: TGTGCCAGTAGTATTTTTCAGGGGGCGAGGACTGAAGCTTTCTTT.

This chain uses TRBV6-1 with TRBJ1-4, with 7 bases fitting TRBD1. Germline CDR1 reads MNHNS; CDR2 reads SASEGT. The CDR3 length is 13 residues. V shed 4 bases and J 8 bases; nucleotides not matched to a gene: 4. CDR3 DNA: TGTGCCAGCAGTGCGCCGGGACAGGAAAAACTGTTTTTT. Translation: CASSAPGQEKLFF.

This clonotype was seen a single time. The limits of the CDR3 on the DNA are not certain, so only TCRdb's listed CDR3 is given. This sequence joins TRBV15 and TRBJ2-7; no DNA check was done on the table's D call, TRBD2. The CDR3 spans 15 amino acids, including both terminal residues. Germline V lookup: CDR1 LNHNV, CDR2 YYDKDF (reference sequence). CDR3 sequence reads: CATCSASPDSYEQYF.

Concerning this clonotype itself: The CDR3 does not end in the conserved phenylalanine or tryptophan, so this is likely a read error. Because the CDR3's place on the DNA is in doubt, the DNA is left out and the CDR3 is given as listed by TCRdb. The chain has TRBV9 and TRBJ2-6; TRBD2, the table's D call, lacks a check against the DNA. Germline V gene lookup returns CDR1 SGDLS and CDR2 YYNGEE. The CDR3 adds up to 9 amino acids, both ends counted. The CDR3: CASSVAPTR.

The V gene is TRBV20-1, the J gene TRBJ2-7; TRBD1 aligns across 8 bases. Germline V gene data show CDR1 as DFQATT and CDR2 as SNEGSKA (reference sequence). V dropped 5 bases and J dropped 5; count of bases not matched to a gene: 11. This CDR3 has 14 amino acids. Here the CDR3 DNA reads TGCAGTGCTTCCGGACAGGGATTTATCCACGAGCAGTACTTC. Protein product: CSASGQGFIHEQYF.